The source of this T cell receptor beta chain is a study of blood T cell repertoires in COVID-19. The overall study: Specimens from acute and convalescent COVID-19 originated in the United States, Italy and Spain.

In the original processing: Amplification with reference gene primers provided the estimates of nucleated cell counts. Generated by immunoSEQ multiplex PCR, the TCRdb table keeps only in-frame clones and is missing some. V and J calls and clone size are copied from that table; D and trimming were computed from the DNA. The sample includes 90,000 to 150,000 clones, about 80% of them seen just once. This CDR3 is built from 12 residues. Between the trimmed V and J ends, which lost 6 bases and 7 bases, there was a span of 12 bases. In germline, CDR1 is SNHLY, CDR2 FYNNEI. This clone has only a few counts.

The chain employs TRBV2 and TRBJ1-1, with D possibly matching TRBD1 (5 bases). The sample taken for sequencing was peripheral blood. This TCR was sampled from a woman aged 80 or over with acute or convalescent COVID-19. The CDR3 loop is CASREQGFEAFF. The CDR3 coding sequence is TGTGCCAGCAGGGAGCAGGGCTTTGAAGCTTTCTTT.